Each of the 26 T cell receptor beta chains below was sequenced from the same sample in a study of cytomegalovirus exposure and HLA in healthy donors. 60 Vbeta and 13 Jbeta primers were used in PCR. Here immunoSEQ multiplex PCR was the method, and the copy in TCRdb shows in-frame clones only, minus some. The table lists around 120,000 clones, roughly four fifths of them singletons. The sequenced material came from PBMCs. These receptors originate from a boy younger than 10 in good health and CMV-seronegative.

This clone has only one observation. The CDR3 region is CATSVGTGGLGTQYF. In DNA, the CDR3 is TGTGCCACCAGCGTGGGGACTGGGGGGTTAGGTACGCAGTATTTT. The V gene is TRBV15, the J gene TRBJ2-3; possibly TRBD2 for D (6 bases). CDR1 and CDR2 from the germline V gene are LNHNV and YYDKDF (reference sequence). This CDR3 is built from 15 residues. V shed 5 bases and J shed 8 bases, with 20 bases lying between them.

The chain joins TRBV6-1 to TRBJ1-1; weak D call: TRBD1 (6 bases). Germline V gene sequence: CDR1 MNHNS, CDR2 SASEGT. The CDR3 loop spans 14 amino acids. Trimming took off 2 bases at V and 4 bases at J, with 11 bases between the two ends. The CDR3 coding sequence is TGTGCCAGCAGTGAAACGACAGGTGTCACTGAAGCTTTCTTT. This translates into CASSETTGVTEAFF.

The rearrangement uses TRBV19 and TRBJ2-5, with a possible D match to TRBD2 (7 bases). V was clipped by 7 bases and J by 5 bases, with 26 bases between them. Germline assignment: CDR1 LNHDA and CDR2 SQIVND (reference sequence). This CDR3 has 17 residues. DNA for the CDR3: TGTGCCAGTACCCCAAGAGGGGGGGAGAACTACGGGGAGACCCAGTACTTC. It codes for CASTPRGGENYGETQYF. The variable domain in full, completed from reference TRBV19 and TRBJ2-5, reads DGGITQSPKYLFRKEGQNVTLSCEQNLNHDAMYWYRQDPGQGLRLIYYSQIVNDFQKGDIAEGYSVSREKKESFPLTVTSAQKNPTAFYLCASTPRGGENYGETQYFGPGTRLLVL.

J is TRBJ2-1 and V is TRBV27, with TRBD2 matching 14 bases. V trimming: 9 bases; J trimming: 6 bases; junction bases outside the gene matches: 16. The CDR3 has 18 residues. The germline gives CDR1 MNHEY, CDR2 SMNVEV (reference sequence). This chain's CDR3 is CASRLAGGLAPGVNEQFF. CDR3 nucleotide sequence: TGTGCCAGTAGACTAGCGGGAGGGCTCGCACCGGGGGTCAATGAGCAGTTCTTC.

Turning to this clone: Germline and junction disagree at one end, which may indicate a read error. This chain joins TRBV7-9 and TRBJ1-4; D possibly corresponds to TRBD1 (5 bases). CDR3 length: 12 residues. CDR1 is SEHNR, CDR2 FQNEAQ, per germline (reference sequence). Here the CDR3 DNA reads TGTGCCGGCAGGGAGGGGAATGAAAAACTGTTTTTT. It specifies CAGREGNEKLFF.

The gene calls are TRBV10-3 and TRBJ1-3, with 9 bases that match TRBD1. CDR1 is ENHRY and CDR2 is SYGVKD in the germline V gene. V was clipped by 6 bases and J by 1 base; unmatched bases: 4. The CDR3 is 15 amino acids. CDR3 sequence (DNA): TGTGCCATCAGGTTACAGGGGGCGTCTGGAAACACCATATATTTT. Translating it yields CAIRLQGASGNTIYF.

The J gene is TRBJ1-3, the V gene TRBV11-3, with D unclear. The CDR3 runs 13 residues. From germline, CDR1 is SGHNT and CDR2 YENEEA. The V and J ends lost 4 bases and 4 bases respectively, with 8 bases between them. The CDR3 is CASSSFRGNTIYF. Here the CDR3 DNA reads TGTGCCAGCAGCTCCTTCAGGGGAAACACCATATATTTT. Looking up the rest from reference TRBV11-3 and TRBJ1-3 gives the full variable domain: EAGVVQSPRYKIIEKKQPVAFWCNPISGHNTLYWYLQNLGQGPELLIRYENEEAVDDSQLPKDRFSAERLKGVDSTLKIQPAELGDSAVYLCASSSFRGNTIYFGEGSWLTVV.

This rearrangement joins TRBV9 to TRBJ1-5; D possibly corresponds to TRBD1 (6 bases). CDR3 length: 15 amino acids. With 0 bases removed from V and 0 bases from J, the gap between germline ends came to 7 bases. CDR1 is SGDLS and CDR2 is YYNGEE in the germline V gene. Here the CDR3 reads CASSVGQDSNQPQHF. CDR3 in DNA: TGTGCCAGCAGCGTAGGACAGGATAGCAATCAGCCCCAGCATTTT. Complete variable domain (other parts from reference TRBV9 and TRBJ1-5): DSGVTQTPKHLITATGQRVTLRCSPRSGDLSVYWYQQSLDQGLQFLIQYYNGEERAKGNILERFSAQQFPDLHSELNLSSLELGDSALYFCASSVGQDSNQPQHFGDGTRLSIL.

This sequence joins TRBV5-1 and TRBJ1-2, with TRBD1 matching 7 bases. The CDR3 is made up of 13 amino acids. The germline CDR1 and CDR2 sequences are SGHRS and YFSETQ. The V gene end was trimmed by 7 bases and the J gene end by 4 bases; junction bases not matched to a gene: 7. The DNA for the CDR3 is TGCGCCAGCCGACAGGGCCAGGGCTATGGCTACACCTTC. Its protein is CASRQGQGYGYTF.

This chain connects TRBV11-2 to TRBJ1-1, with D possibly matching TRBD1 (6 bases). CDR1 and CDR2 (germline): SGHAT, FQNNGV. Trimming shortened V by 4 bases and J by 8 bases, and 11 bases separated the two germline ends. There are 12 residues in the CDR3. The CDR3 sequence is CASSYTDREAFF. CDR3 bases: TGTGCCAGCAGCTATACCGACAGGGAAGCTTTCTTT.

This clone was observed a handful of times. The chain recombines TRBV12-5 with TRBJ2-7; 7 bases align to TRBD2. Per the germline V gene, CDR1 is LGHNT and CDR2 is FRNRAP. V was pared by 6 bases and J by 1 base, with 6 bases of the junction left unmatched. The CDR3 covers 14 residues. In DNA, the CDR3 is TGTGCTAGTGGGCGGTTCGGGGGGTCCTACGAGCAGTACTTC. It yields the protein CASGRFGGSYEQYF.

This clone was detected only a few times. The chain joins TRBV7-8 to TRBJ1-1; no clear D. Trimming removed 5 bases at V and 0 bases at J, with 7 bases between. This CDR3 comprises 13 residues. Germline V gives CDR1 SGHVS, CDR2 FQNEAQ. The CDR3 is CASSPSLNTEAFF. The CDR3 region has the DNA TGTGCCAGCAGCCCGAGTTTGAACACTGAAGCTTTCTTT.

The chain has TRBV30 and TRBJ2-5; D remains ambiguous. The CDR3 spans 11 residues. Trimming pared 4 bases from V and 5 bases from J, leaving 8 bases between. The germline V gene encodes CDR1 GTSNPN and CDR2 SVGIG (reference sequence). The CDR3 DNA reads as TGTGCCTGGACCTCCGGGGAGACCCAGTACTTC. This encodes CAWTSGETQYF.

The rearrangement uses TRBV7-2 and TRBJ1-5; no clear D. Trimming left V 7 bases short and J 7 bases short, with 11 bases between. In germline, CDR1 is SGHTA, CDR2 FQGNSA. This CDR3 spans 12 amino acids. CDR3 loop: CASTSQQQPQHF. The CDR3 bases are TGTGCCAGCACCTCCCAACAACAGCCCCAGCATTTT.

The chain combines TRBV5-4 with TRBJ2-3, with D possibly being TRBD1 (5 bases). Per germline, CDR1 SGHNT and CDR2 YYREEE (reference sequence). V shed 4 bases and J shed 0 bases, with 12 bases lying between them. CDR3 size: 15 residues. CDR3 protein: CASSRRQSSTDTQYF. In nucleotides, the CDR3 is TGTGCCAGCAGCCGTAGACAGAGTAGCACAGATACGCAGTATTTT.

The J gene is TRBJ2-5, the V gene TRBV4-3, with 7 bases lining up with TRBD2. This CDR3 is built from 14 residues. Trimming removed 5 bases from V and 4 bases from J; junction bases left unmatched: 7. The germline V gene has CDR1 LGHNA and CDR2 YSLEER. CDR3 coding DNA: TGCGCCAGCAGCACCCGACTAGCCGGAGAGACCCAGTACTTC. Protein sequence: CASSTRLAGETQYF.

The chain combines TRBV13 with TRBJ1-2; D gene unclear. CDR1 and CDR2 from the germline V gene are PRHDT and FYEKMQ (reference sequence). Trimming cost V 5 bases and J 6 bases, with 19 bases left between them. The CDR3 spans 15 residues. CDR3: CASSTPDLPKDGYTF. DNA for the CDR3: TGTGCCAGCAGCACCCCGGACTTACCTAAGGATGGCTACACCTTC.

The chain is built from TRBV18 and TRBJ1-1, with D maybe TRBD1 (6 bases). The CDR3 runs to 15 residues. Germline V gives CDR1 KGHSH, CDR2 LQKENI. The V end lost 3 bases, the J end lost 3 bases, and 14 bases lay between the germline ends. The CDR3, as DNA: TGTGCCAGCTCACCGAAACAGGGAATCTACACTGAAGCTTTCTTT. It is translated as CASSPKQGIYTEAFF.

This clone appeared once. This chain's CDR3 is CASSILPGGTEAFF. CDR3 nucleotides: TGTGCCAGCAGTATTCTACCAGGGGGAACTGAAGCTTTCTTT. The gene calls are TRBV2 and TRBJ1-1; the match to TRBD1 covers 7 bases. This CDR3 comprises 14 residues. The junction had 8 bases not matched to a gene; V was cut back by 5 bases and J by 5 bases. The germline gives CDR1 SNHLY, CDR2 FYNNEI.

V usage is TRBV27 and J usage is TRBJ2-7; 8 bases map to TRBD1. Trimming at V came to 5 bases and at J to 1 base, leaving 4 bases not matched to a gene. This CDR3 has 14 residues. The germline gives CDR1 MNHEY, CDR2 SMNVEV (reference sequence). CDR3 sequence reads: CASSTTGESYEQYV. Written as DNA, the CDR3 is TGTGCCAGCAGTACGACAGGGGAGTCCTACGAGCAGTACGTC.

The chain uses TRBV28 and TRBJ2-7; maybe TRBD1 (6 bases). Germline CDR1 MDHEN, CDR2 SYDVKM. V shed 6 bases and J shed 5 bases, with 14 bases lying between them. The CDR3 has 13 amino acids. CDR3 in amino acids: CASRGAPRHEQYF. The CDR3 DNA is TGTGCCAGCAGGGGGGCCCCGAGGCACGAGCAGTACTTC.

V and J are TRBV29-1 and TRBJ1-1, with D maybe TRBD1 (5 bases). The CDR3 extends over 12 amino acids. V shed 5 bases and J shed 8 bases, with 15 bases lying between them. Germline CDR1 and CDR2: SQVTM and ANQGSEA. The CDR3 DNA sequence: TGCAGCGTTTGGGGGAGCGGGCGCGAAGCTTTCTTT. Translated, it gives CSVWGSGREAFF.

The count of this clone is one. Here the CDR3 DNA reads TGTGCCAGCAGTTCCAGGGGATGGAATGAAAAACTGTTTTTT. Residues: CASSSRGWNEKLFF. The genes are TRBV27 and TRBJ1-4; D perhaps matches TRBD1 (6 bases). The germline V gene has CDR1 MNHEY and CDR2 SMNVEV (reference sequence). The CDR3 covers 14 residues. With 4 bases removed from V and 5 bases from J, the gap between germline ends came to 11 bases. The full variable domain, rest sourced from reference TRBV27 and TRBJ1-4, is EAQVTQNPRYLITVTGKKLTVTCSQNMNHEYMSWYRQDPGLGLRQIYYSMNVEVTDKGDVPEGYKVSRKEKRNFPLILESPSPNQTSLYFCASSSRGWNEKLFFGSGTQLSVL.

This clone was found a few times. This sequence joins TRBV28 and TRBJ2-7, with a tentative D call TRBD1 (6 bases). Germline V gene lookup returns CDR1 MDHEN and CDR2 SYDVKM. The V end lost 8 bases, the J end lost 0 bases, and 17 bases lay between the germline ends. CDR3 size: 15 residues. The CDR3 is CASAWGPTSSYEQYV. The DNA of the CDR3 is TGTGCCAGCGCTTGGGGGCCCACGAGCTCCTACGAGCAGTACGTC.

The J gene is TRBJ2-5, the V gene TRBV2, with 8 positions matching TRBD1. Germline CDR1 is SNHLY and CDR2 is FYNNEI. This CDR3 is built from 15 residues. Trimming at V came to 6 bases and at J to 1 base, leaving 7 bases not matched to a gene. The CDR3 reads CASRLTGASQETQYF. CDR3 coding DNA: TGTGCCAGCAGGTTGACAGGGGCCTCCCAAGAGACCCAGTACTTC.

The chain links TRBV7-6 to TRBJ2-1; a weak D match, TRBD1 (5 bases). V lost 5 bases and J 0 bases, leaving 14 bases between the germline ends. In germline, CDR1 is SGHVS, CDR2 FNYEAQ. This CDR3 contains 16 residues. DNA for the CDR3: TGTGCCAGCAGCCCATCTGGGGCCAGCTCCTACAATGAGCAGTTCTTC. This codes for CASSPSGASSYNEQFF.